The sequence of this T cell receptor beta chain was determined in a study of blood T cell repertoires in COVID-19. Study context: PBMCs, B-cell-depleted T cells, or T cells were the source of the cDNA or gDNA that made up the material.

V was clipped by 5 bases and J by 2 bases, with 13 bases between them. CDR1 is MDHEN, CDR2 SYDVKM, per germline. The CDR3 is 14 amino acids. As originally analysed: Counts of nucleated cells, estimated from reference gene primer amplification, were obtained. The data were produced by immunoSEQ multiplex PCR, yet TCRdb's version contains in-frame clones alone and is incomplete. That table furnishes V, J and clone size, whereas the DNA furnished D and trimming. The data show roughly 190,000 clones, with around 91% seen just once and roughly 0.82% held by the top ten. Recovered participants had two consecutive negative NP/OP PCR tests, healthcare professional clearance, or symptom resolution.

This clonotype was obtained from a woman aged 18 to 35 who had recovered from COVID-19. Sequencing was carried out using PBMCs or T cells enriched from blood (not recorded which). The chain recombines TRBV28 with TRBJ2-7, with D possibly being TRBD1 (5 bases). The CDR3 nucleotides are TGTGCCAGCAGTGGGATCAAGGGGACCTACGAGCAGTACTTC. Its protein product is CASSGIKGTYEQYF.